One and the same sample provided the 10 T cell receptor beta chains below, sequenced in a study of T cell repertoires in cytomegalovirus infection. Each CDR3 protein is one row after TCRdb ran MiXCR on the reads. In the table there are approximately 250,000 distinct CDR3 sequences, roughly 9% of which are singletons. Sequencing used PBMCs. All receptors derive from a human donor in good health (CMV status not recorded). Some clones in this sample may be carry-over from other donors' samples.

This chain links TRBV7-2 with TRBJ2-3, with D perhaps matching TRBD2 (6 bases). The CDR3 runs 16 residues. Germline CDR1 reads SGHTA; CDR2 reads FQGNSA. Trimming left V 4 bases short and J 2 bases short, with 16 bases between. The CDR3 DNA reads TGTGCCAGCAGCTGGAGACCGGGACTTGACACAGATACGCAGTATTTT. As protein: CASSWRPGLDTDTQYF.

CDR3 in amino acids: CASSVSRDEKKYF. The CDR3 nucleotides read TGTGCCAGCAGCGTCAGCCGGGACGAAAAGAAGTACTTC. The gene calls are TRBV7-2 and TRBJ2-7; D might be TRBD1 or TRBD2, each matching 5 bases. The CDR3 runs to 13 residues. Trimming removed 5 bases at V and 11 bases at J, with 19 bases between. Germline V gives CDR1 SGHTA, CDR2 FQGNSA.

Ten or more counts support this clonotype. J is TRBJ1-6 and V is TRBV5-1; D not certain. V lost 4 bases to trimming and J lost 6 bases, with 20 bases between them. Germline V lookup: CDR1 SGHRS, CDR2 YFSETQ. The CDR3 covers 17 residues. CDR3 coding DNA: TGCGCCAGCAGCCCACAACGAACGGGAATCTTTAATTCACCCCTCCACTTT. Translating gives CASSPQRTGIFNSPLHF.

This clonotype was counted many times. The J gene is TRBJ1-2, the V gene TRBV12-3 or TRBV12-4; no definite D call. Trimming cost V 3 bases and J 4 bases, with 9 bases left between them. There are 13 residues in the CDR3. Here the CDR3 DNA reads TGTGCCAGCAGTTTTTCCAGGTTCTATGGCTACACCTTC. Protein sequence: CASSFSRFYGYTF.

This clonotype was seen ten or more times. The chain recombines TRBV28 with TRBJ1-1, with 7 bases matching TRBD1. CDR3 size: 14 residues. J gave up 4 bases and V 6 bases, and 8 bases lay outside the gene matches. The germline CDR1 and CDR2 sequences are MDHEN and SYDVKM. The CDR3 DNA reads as TGTGCCAGCAGAAATTCCAGGGGGAGCACTGAAGCTTTCTTT. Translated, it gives CASRNSRGSTEAFF.

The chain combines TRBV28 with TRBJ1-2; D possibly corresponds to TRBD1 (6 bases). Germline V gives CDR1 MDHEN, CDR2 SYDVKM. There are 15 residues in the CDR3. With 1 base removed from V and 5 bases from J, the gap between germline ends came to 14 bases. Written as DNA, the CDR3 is TGTGCCAGCAGTTTATCGGGGGGCGGGGTATATGGCTACACCTTC. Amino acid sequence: CASSLSGGGVYGYTF.

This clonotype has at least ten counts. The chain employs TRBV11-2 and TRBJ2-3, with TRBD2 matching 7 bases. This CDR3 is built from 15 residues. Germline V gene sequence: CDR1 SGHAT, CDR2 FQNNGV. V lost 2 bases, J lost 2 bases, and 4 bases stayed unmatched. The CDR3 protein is CASSLSGAATDTQYF. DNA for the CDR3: TGTGCCAGCAGCTTAAGCGGGGCGGCCACAGATACGCAGTATTTT.

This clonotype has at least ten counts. DNA for the CDR3: TGTGCCAGCAGCTTAGCGGGGGTGGGGTCGAACAATCAGCCCCAGCATTTT. Its translation is CASSLAGVGSNNQPQHF. The V and J genes are TRBV7-2 and TRBJ1-5, with a possible D match to TRBD1 (5 bases). Trimming took 0 bases from V and 3 from J, leaving 15 bases between them. This CDR3 spans 17 amino acids. CDR1 is SGHTA and CDR2 is FQGNSA in the germline V gene. Combining the CDR3 with reference TRBV7-2 and TRBJ1-5 gives the whole variable domain GAGVSQSPSNKVTEKGKDVELRCDPISGHTALYWYRQSLGQGLEFLIYFQGNSAPDKSGLPSDRFSAERTGGSVSTLTIQRTQQEDSAVYLCASSLAGVGSNNQPQHFGDGTRLSIL.

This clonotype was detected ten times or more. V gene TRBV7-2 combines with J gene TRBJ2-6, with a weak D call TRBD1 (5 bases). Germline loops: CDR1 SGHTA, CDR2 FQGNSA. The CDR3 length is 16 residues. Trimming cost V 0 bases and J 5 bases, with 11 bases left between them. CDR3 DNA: TGTGCCAGCAGCTTAGCCACAGGAGCCTGGGCCAACGTCCTGACTTTC. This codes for CASSLATGAWANVLTF.

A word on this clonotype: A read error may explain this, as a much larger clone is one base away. This CDR3 is CASNVGLGEQFF. The DNA of the CDR3 is TGTGCCAGCAATGTGGGGCTCGGTGAGCAGTTCTTC. The V call is TRBV2, the J call TRBJ2-1; D perhaps matches TRBD1 (5 bases). CDR1 and CDR2 from the germline V gene are SNHLY and FYNNEI. The V end was cut by 7 bases, the J end by 9 bases, with 13 bases between. The CDR3 has 12 amino acids.